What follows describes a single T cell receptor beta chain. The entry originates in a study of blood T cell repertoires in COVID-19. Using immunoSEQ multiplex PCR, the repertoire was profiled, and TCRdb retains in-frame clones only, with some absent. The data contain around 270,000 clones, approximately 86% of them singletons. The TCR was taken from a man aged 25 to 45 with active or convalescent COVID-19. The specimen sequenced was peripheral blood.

The CDR3 DNA sequence: TGCGCCAGCAGCCTTGGGCCGGGAACATACAATGAGCAGTTCTTC. Protein product: CASSLGPGTYNEQFF. The V call is TRBV5-1, the J call TRBJ2-1, with D perhaps matching TRBD2 (5 bases). V shed 4 bases and J shed 4 bases, with 15 bases lying between them. CDR1 and CDR2 (germline): SGHRS, YFSETQ. This CDR3 is 15 amino acids long.